This T cell receptor (beta chain) was observed in a study of cytomegalovirus exposure and HLA in healthy donors. Study context: Clustering assigned 70% to 90% of the roughly 400 genotyped donors to the Caucasian-associated ancestry cluster.

In regard to this clone: The target antigen is unknown.

Notes on the study in general: Cytomegalovirus status was reportedly diagnosed by the classifier with high specificity and sensitivity.

CDR1 is SGDLS, CDR2 YYNGEE, per germline. This CDR3 has 19 amino acids. V was pared by 0 bases and J by 7 bases, with 12 bases of the junction left unmatched. PCR used 60 Vbeta primers and 13 Jbeta primers. Data came from immunoSEQ multiplex PCR; TCRdb stores just in-frame clones and leaves some out. The table for this sample gives roughly 120,000 clones. The sequenced sample consisted of PBMCs. The receptor was derived from a man between 18 and 35 years old in good health and CMV-seronegative. The J gene is TRBJ2-1, the V gene TRBV9; 14 nucleotides agree with TRBD2. CDR3 residues: CASSVGLSPGLAGENEQFF. In DNA, the CDR3 is TGTGCCAGCAGCGTAGGACTTTCACCGGGACTAGCGGGAGAAAATGAGCAGTTCTTC.